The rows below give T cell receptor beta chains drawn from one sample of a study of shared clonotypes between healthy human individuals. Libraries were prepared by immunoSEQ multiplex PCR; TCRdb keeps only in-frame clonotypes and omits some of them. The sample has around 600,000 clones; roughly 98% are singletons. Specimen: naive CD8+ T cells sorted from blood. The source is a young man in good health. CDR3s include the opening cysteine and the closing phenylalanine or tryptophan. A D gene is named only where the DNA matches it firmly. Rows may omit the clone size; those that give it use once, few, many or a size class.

CASSFDNEQFF	TGTGCCAGCAGCTTTGACAATGAGCAGTTCTTC	NA	NA	TRBJ2-1	TRBV7-9
CSVEVGVPDEQFF	TGCAGCGTTGAAGTCGGGGTACCGGATGAGCAGTTCTTC	NA	NA	TRBJ2-1	TRBV29-1
CASRPTEIAGGIGELFF	TGTGCCAGCAGGCCCACCGAAATAGCGGGAGGGATCGGGGAGCTGTTTTTT	NA	TRBD2	TRBJ2-2	TRBV27
CSSRWTENTEAFF	TGTAGCAGCCGGTGGACGGAGAACACTGAAGCTTTCTTT	NA	NA	TRBJ1-1	TRBV27
CASSIDLAGLDTQYF	TGTGCCAGTAGTATAGACCTAGCGGGACTAGATACGCAGTATTTT	NA	TRBD2	TRBJ2-3	TRBV19
CSVVREDSYEQYF	TGCAGCGTTGTACGGGAGGACTCCTACGAGCAGTACTTC	NA	TRBD2	TRBJ2-7	TRBV29-1
CASSEAVLETQYF	TGTGCCAGCAGTGAGGCGGTTCTAGAGACCCAGTACTTC	NA	NA	TRBJ2-5	TRBV2
CASSPVPGQGTNEKLFF	TGCGCCAGCAGCCCGGTACCGGGACAGGGGACTAATGAAAAACTGTTTTTT	once	TRBD1	TRBJ1-4	TRBV4-3
CSVEGETNEKLFF	TGCAGCGTTGAAGGGGAAACTAATGAAAAACTGTTTTTT	NA	NA	TRBJ1-4	TRBV29-1
CASSLEDGQQYF	TGTGCCAGCAGCTTAGAGGACGGGCAGCAGTACTTC	NA	NA	TRBJ2-7	TRBV13
CASLVGNTIYF	TGTGCCAGCCTGGTGGGAAACACCATATATTTT	NA	NA	TRBJ1-3	TRBV9
CASSQSGALYEQYF	TGCGCCAGCAGCCAATCGGGGGCCCTATACGAGCAGTACTTC	NA	NA	TRBJ2-7	TRBV4-1
CASTLRLGGNQPQHF	TGTGCCAGCACACTTAGGTTAGGGGGAAATCAGCCCCAGCATTTT	NA	NA	TRBJ1-5	TRBV27
CASRGGQGYEQYF	TGTGCCAGCAGGGGAGGACAGGGGTACGAGCAGTACTTC	NA	TRBD1	TRBJ2-7	TRBV2
CASSQVPAVEQYF	TGTGCCAGCAGCCAAGTCCCGGCAGTCGAGCAGTACTTC	NA	NA	TRBJ2-7	TRBV14
CASSLYETVF	TGTGCCAGCAGCTTATACGAGACAGTCTTC	NA	NA	TRBJ1-2	TRBV11-2
CASSDRTSGSSYNEQFF	TGTGCCAGCAGCGACCGAACGAGCGGGAGCTCCTACAATGAGCAGTTCTTC	NA	TRBD2	TRBJ2-1	TRBV11-2
CASSVGTDTQYF	TGTGCCAGCAGCGTAGGAACAGATACGCAGTATTTT	few	NA	TRBJ2-3	TRBV9
CASTPDPDSGFVAFF	TGCGCCAGCACACCCGACCCGGACAGCGGCTTTGTAGCTTTCTTT	NA	NA	TRBJ1-1	TRBV5-1
CASSLMGTETQYF	TGTGCCAGCAGCTTAATGGGGACGGAGACCCAGTACTTC	NA	NA	TRBJ2-5	TRBV13
CASSILHEQFF	TGTGCCAGCAGTATATTGCATGAGCAGTTCTTC	NA	NA	TRBJ2-1	TRBV5-4
CASRFRVEAFF	TGTGCCAGCAGGTTCAGAGTTGAAGCTTTCTTT	NA	NA	TRBJ1-1	TRBV25-1
CATSTGSNTGELFF	TGTGCCACCAGCACCGGGAGCAACACCGGGGAGCTGTTTTTT	once	NA	TRBJ2-2	TRBV15
CASSQMTGEPYEQYF	TGCGCCAGCAGCCAAATGACTGGGGAACCCTACGAGCAGTACTTC	NA	NA	TRBJ2-7	TRBV4-1
CSGIHVTDTQYF	TGCAGCGGAATACATGTCACAGATACGCAGTATTTT	once	NA	TRBJ2-3	TRBV29-1